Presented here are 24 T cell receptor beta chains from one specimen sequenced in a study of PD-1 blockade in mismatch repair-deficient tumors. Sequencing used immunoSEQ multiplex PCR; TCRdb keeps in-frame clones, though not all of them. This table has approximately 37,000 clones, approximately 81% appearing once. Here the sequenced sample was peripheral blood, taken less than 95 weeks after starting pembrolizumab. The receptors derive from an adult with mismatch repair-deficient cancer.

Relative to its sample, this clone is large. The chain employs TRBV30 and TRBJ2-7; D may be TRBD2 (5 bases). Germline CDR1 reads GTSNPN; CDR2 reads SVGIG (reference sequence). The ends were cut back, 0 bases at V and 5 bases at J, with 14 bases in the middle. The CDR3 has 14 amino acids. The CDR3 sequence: CAWSVLGRADEQYF. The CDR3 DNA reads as TGTGCCTGGAGTGTACTAGGTCGGGCCGACGAGCAGTACTTC.

This CDR3 is CASSPALGLNTEAFF. Here the CDR3 DNA reads TGTGCCAGCAGCCCCGCTTTGGGATTGAACACTGAAGCTTTCTTT. The genes are TRBV5-6 and TRBJ1-1; D gene unclear. This CDR3 is 15 amino acids long. The germline V gene has CDR1 SGHDT and CDR2 YYEEEE. The V end lost 4 bases, the J end lost 0 bases, and 13 bases lay between the germline ends.

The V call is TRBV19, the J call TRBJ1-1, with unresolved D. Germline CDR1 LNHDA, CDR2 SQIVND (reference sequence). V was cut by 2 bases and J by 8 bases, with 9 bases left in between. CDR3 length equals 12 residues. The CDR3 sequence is CASSIPRREAFF. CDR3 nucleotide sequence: TGTGCCAGTAGTATACCAAGACGGGAAGCTTTCTTT.

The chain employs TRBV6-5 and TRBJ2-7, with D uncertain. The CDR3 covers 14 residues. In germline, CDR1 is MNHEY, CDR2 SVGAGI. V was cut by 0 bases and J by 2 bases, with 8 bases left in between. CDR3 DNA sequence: TGTGCCAGCAGTTACTCCTTTGCTACCTACGAGCAGTACTTC. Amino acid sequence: CASSYSFATYEQYF.

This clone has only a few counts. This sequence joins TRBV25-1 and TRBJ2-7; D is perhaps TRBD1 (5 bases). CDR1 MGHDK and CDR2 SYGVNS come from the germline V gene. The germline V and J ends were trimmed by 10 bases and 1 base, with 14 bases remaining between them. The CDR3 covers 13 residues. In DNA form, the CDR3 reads TGTGCCATCGGTGCCGACAGTTCCTACGAGCAGTACTTC. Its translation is CAIGADSSYEQYF.

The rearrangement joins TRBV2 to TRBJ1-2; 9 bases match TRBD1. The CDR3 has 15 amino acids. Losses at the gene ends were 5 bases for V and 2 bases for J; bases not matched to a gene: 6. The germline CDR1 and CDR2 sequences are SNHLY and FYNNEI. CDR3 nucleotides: TGTGCCAGCAGTTACAGGGGGCGGAGGAACTATGGCTACACCTTC. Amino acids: CASSYRGRRNYGYTF.

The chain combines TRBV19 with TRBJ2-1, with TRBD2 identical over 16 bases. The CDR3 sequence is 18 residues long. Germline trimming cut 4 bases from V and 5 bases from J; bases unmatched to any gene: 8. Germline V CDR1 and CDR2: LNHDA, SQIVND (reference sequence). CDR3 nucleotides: TGTGCCAGTAGTAAGGGGACTAGCGGGAGGGCCCGAGACAATGAGCAGTTCTTC. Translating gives CASSKGTSGRARDNEQFF. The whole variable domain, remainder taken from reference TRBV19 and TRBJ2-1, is DGGITQSPKYLFRKEGQNVTLSCEQNLNHDAMYWYRQDPGQGLRLIYYSQIVNDFQKGDIAEGYSVSREKKESFPLTVTSAQKNPTAFYLCASSKGTSGRARDNEQFFGPGTRLTVL.

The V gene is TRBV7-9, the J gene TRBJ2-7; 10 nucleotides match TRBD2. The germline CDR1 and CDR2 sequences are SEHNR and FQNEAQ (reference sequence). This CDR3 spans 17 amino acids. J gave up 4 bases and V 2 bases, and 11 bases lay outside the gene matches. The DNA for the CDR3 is TGTGCCAGCAGCTTACAGGGAGGTGGACTAGCGGCATACGAGCAGTACTTC. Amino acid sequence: CASSLQGGGLAAYEQYF.

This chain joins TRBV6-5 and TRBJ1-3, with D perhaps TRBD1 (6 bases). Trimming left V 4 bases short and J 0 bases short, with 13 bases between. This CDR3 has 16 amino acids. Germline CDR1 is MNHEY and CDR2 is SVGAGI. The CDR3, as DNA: TGTGCCAGCAGTTCGGACAGACGCAGCTCTGGAAACACCATATATTTT. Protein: CASSSDRRSSGNTIYF.

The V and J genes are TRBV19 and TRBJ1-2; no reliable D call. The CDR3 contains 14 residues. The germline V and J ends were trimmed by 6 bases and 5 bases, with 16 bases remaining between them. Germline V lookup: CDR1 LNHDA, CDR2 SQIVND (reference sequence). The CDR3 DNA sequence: TGTGCCAGTAGCCAAATCCAGTCGGCTTATGGCTACACCTTC. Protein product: CASSQIQSAYGYTF.

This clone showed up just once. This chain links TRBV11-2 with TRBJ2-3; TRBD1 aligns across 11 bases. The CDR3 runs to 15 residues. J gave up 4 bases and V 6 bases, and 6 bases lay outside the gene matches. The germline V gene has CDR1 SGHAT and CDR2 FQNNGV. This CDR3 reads CASRWTGGQADTQYF. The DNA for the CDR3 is TGTGCCAGCAGATGGACAGGGGGCCAAGCAGATACGCAGTATTTT.

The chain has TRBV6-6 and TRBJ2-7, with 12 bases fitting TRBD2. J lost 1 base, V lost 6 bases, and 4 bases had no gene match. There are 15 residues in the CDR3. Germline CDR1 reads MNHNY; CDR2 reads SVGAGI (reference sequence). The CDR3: CASSGTSGSSYEQYF. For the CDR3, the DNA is TGTGCCAGCAGCGGGACTAGCGGGTCTTCCTACGAGCAGTACTTC.

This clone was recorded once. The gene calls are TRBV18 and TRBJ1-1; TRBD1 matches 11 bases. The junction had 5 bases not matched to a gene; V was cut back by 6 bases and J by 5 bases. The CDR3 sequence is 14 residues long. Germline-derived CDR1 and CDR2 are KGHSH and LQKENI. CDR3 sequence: CASSRDRGWTEAFF. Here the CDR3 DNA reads TGTGCCAGCTCTCGGGACAGGGGGTGGACTGAAGCTTTCTTT.

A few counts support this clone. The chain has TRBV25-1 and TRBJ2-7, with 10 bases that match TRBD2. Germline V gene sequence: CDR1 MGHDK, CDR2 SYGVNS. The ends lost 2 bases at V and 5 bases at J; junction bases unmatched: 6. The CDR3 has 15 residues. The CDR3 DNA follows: TGTGCCAGCAGTGAACTAGCGGGAGTTTACCACGAGCAGTACTTC. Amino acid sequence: CASSELAGVYHEQYF.

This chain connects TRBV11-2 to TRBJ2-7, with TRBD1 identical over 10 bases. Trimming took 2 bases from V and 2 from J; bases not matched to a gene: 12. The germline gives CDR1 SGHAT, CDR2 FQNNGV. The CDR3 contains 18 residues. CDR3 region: CASSLRLSPGQGTYEQYF. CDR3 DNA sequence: TGTGCCAGCAGCTTAAGGCTCTCTCCGGGACAGGGGACCTACGAGCAGTACTTC. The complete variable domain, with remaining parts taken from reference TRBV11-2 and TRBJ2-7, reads EAGVAQSPRYKIIEKRQSVAFWCNPISGHATLYWYQQILGQGPKLLIQFQNNGVVDDSQLPKDRFSAERLKGVDSTLKIQPAKLEDSAVYLCASSLRLSPGQGTYEQYFGPGTRLTVT.

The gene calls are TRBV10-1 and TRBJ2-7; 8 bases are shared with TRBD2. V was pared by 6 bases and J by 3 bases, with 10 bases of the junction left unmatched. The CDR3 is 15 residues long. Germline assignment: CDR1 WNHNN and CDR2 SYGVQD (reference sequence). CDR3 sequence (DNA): TGCGCCAGCAGCGACCCGGGGACTAGGGTCTACGAGCAGTACTTC. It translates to CASSDPGTRVYEQYF.

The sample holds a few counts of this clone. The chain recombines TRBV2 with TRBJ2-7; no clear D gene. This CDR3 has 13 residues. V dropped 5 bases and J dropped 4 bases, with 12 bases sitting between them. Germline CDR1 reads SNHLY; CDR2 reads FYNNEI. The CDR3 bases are TGTGCCAGCAGTCCGAGGTACGGTTACGAGCAGTACTTC. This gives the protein CASSPRYGYEQYF.

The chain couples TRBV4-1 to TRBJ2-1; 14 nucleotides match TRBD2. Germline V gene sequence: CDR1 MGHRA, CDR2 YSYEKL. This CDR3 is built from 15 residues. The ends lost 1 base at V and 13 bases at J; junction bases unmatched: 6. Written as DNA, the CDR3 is TGCGCCAGCAGCCAAGGACTAGCGGGAGGGCGCGAACAGTTCTTC. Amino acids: CASSQGLAGGREQFF.

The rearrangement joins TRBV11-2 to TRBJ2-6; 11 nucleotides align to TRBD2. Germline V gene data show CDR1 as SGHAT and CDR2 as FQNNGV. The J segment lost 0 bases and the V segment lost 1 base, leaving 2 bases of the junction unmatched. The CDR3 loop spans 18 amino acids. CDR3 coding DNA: TGTGCCAGCAGCTTAGGACTAGCGGGACGCTCTGGGGCCAACGTCCTGACTTTC. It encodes CASSLGLAGRSGANVLTF.

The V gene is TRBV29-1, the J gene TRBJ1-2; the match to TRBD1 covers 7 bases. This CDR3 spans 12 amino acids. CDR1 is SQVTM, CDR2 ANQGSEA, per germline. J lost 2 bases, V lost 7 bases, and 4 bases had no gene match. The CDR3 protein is CSDEGQNYGYTF. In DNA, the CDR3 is TGCAGCGACGAGGGACAGAACTATGGCTACACCTTC.

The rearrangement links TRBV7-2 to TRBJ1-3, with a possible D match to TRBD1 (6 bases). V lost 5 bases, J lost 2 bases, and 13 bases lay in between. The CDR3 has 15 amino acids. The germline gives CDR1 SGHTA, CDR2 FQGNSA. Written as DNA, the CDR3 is TGTGCCAGCAGCCTATCGACAGGCGCTGGAAACACCATATATTTT. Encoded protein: CASSLSTGAGNTIYF.

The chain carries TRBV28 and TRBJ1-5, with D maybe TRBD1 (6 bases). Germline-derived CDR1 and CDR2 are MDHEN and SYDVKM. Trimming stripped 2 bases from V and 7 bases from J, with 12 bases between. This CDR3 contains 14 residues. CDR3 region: CASSLGNRAQPQHF. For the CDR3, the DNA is TGTGCCAGCAGTTTAGGGAACAGGGCCCAGCCCCAGCATTTT.

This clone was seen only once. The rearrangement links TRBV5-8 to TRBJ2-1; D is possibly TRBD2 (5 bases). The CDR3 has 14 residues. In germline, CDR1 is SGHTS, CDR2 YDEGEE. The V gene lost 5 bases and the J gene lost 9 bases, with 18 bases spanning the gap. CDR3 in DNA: TGTGCCAGCAGTAGCGCGACCCGCTGGGGTGAGCAGTTCTTC. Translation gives CASSSATRWGEQFF.

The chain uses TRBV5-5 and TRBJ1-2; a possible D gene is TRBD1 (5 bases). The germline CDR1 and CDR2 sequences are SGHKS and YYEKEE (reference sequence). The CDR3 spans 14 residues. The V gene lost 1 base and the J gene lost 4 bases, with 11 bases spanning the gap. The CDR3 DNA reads TGTGCCAGCAGCTTGTCTCCAGGGACCTATGGCTACACCTTC. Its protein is CASSLSPGTYGYTF.